One sample yielded the 5 T cell receptor beta chains listed below, sequenced in a study of cytomegalovirus exposure and HLA in healthy donors. PCR employed 60 Vbeta and 13 Jbeta primers. Repertoires were generated with immunoSEQ multiplex PCR, while TCRdb's copy carries only in-frame clones and drops some. The sample consists of roughly 120,000 clones, 81% of them appearing once. Sequencing was done on a sample of PBMCs. Receptor source: a woman aged 25 to 45 in good health and CMV-seronegative.

V usage is TRBV2 and J usage is TRBJ1-2; the D gene is possibly TRBD1 (6 bases). Between the trimmed V and J ends, which lost 6 bases and 7 bases, there was a span of 12 bases. Germline V gives CDR1 SNHLY, CDR2 FYNNEI. This CDR3 contains 12 residues. CDR3 region: CASRQGAAGYTF. The CDR3 region has the DNA TGTGCCAGCAGACAGGGTGCCGCTGGCTACACCTTC.

The chain uses TRBV5-4 and TRBJ1-1, with TRBD1 matching over 8 bases. Trimming took 4 bases from V and 4 from J; bases not matched to a gene: 12. CDR3 length: 16 amino acids. Germline V gene data show CDR1 as SGHNT and CDR2 as YYREEE (reference sequence). Here the CDR3 reads CASSRTGPGGSTEAFF. The CDR3 DNA reads as TGTGCCAGCAGCCGGACAGGGCCAGGTGGTAGCACTGAAGCTTTCTTT.

This clone is a singleton in its sample. This rearrangement joins TRBV6-1 to TRBJ2-5, with D hard to call. The DNA matches TRBJ2-7 better at its end, which makes the J call doubtful. The germline CDR1 and CDR2 sequences are MNHNS and SASEGT. CDR3 length: 12 amino acids. CDR3 DNA sequence: TGTGCCAGCAGTGACTACCCCTACGAGCAGTACTTC. As protein: CASSDYPYEQYF.

The rearrangement links TRBV2 to TRBJ2-5; tentatively, D is TRBD1 (7 bases). The CDR3 sequence is 14 residues long. Trimming pared 5 bases from V and 5 bases from J, leaving 15 bases between. CDR1 and CDR2 from the germline V gene are SNHLY and FYNNEI. This chain's CDR3 is CASSQQGRGETQYF. CDR3 DNA: TGTGCCAGCAGTCAACAGGGGCGGGGTGAGACCCAGTACTTC.

The chain employs TRBV9 and TRBJ1-1, with 8 bases lining up with TRBD1. The germline V gene encodes CDR1 SGDLS and CDR2 YYNGEE. With 4 bases clipped from V and 8 bases from J, the junction kept 16 bases outside the gene matches. This CDR3 contains 16 residues. The CDR3 sequence is CASSKMGQANFEEAFF. In DNA form, the CDR3 reads TGTGCCAGCAGCAAGATGGGACAGGCGAATTTCGAAGAAGCTTTCTTT.